This record covers a single T cell receptor (beta chain). The data originate from a study of tumor-infiltrating lymphocytes in localized non-small cell lung cancer. For the study at large: Some samples were collected after neoadjuvant chemotherapy; smokers, never-smokers and several histologies were included. Each patient gave resected tumor and non-adjacent uninvolved lung tissue.

Assay: immunoSEQ multiplex PCR; the TCRdb copy retains only in-frame clones and omits some. The sample holds about 8,700 clones, almost 85% seen once. The germline V and J ends were trimmed by 2 bases and 7 bases, with 9 bases remaining between them. The germline CDR1 and CDR2 sequences are GTSNPN and SVGIG (reference sequence). This CDR3 contains 12 residues. The specimen sequenced was uninvolved lung tissue not adjacent to the tumor. This rearrangement joins TRBV30 to TRBJ1-5; D gene unclear. This clonotype was sampled from a human donor with non-small cell lung cancer. The CDR3 protein is CAWSSTLQPQHF. CDR3 DNA sequence: TGTGCCTGGAGTTCCACATTACAGCCCCAGCATTTT.